These 8 T cell receptor beta chains originate from one sample sequenced in a study of T cells after yellow fever vaccination (dated by TCRdb to between 2018 and 2021). The treatment or condition label, read with the paper, signifies: live attenuated yellow fever vaccine strain. To prepare the library, 5' RACE was applied. These reads were obtained on an Illumina HiSeq 2500. In-frame beta chains were kept once TCRdb had trimmed the public reads at Q25 with fastp and called clones with MiXCR. Each entry merges the rows of one CDR3 protein and shows their most common DNA and genes. This sample is represented by just under 600,000 distinct CDR3 sequences; roughly 12% of them were singletons. About 14% of the sample belongs to the ten largest clones. Source: PBMCs, taken on the day of the yellow fever booster vaccination. These receptors all come from a young man who received the YFV17D yellow fever vaccine.

The V call is TRBV28, the J call TRBJ1-2; D is unresolved. This CDR3 is 13 amino acids long. Germline V gene data show CDR1 as MDHEN and CDR2 as SYDVKM. V lost 8 bases and J 0 bases, leaving 10 bases between the germline ends. DNA of the CDR3: TGTGCCAGCTGGTACGCCACTAACTATGGCTACACCTTC. Translated, it gives CASWYATNYGYTF.

There are a few counts of this clonotype. The chain has TRBV29-1 and TRBJ1-6; no firm D call. Germline CDR1 SQVTM, CDR2 ANQGSEA. Trimming removed 4 bases at V and 7 bases at J, with 17 bases between. This CDR3 contains 15 residues. The CDR3 sequence is CSVAAGLGKNSPLHF. The CDR3 nucleotides read TGCAGCGTTGCCGCGGGTCTCGGGAAAAATTCACCCCTCCACTTT.

The chain links TRBV27 to TRBJ2-1; 11 nucleotides align to TRBD2. This CDR3 has 16 residues. Germline trimming cut 6 bases from V and 0 bases from J; bases unmatched to any gene: 4. Germline V gene lookup returns CDR1 MNHEY and CDR2 SMNVEV (reference sequence). The CDR3 here is CASRSSGRSSYNEQFF. Here the CDR3 DNA reads TGTGCCAGCAGATCTAGCGGGAGGAGCTCCTACAATGAGCAGTTCTTC.

V gene TRBV4-3 combines with J gene TRBJ2-7; TRBD2 matches at 7 bases. The V segment lost 2 bases and the J segment 7 bases; nucleotides outside the gene matches: 2. CDR1 is LGHNA, CDR2 YSLEER, per germline. This CDR3 region has 12 residues. The CDR3 coding sequence is TGCGCCAGCAGCCAATCCGGGGGGGAGCAGTACTTC. Its translation: CASSQSGGEQYF.

This chain uses TRBV7-2 with TRBJ1-4, with D unclear. This CDR3 has 13 residues. V lost 5 bases, J lost 7 bases, and 11 bases lay in between. Germline values: CDR1 SGHTA, CDR2 FQGNSA. CDR3: CASSLRLSEKLFF. CDR3 DNA sequence: TGTGCCAGCAGCCTCCGATTAAGTGAAAAACTGTTTTTT.

This clonotype has a handful of counts. At one end, the junction sequence differs from germline, possibly due to a read error. J is TRBJ1-1 and V is TRBV18, with 7 bases lining up with TRBD1. The CDR3 runs to 14 residues. CDR1 and CDR2 from the germline V gene are KGHSH and LQKENI. The CDR3 is CASSPQGTPTEAFF. In DNA, the CDR3 is TGTGCCAGCTCGCCACAGGGGACCCCCACTGAAGCTTTCTTT.

The chain uses TRBV20-1 and TRBJ2-1; D is possibly TRBD2 (6 bases). The length of the CDR3 is 15 residues. The germline V gene encodes CDR1 DFQATT and CDR2 SNEGSKA (reference sequence). V gave up 4 bases and J gave up 10 bases, with 23 bases separating them. The CDR3 loop reads CSANPSARGLREQFF. CDR3 DNA sequence: TGCAGTGCTAATCCTAGCGCCCGGGGGTTGAGGGAGCAGTTCTTC.

The rearrangement uses TRBV28 and TRBJ2-3; TRBD2 matches 10 bases. The CDR3 totals 17 residues. With V trimmed by 6 bases and J by 4 bases, 13 bases remained unmatched. Germline loops: CDR1 MDHEN, CDR2 SYDVKM. The CDR3 coding sequence is TGTGCCAGCAGCACTTTCCTAGCGGGAGTTAGTGCAGATACGCAGTATTTT. Translated, it gives CASSTFLAGVSADTQYF.